The 31 T cell receptor beta chains below were found in one sample sequenced in a study of shared clonotypes between healthy human individuals. Some clones are missing from TCRdb's copy, which holds only in-frame ones; the method was immunoSEQ multiplex PCR. The data contain millions of clones, 85% to 95% of them seen just once; the ten biggest clones take up about 0.39%. What was sequenced was naive CD4+ T cells from PBMCs. Stated subset: CD45RA+ positively selected. The receptors were gathered from a man younger than 30 in good health. Some clones in this sample may be carry-over from other donors' samples.

This chain uses TRBV18 with TRBJ2-5, with D possibly TRBD1 on 5 matching bases. The germline V gene has CDR1 KGHSH and CDR2 LQKENI. The CDR3 has 15 amino acids. Between the trimmed V and J ends, which lost 3 bases and 4 bases, there was a span of 15 bases. CDR3 region: CASSPNVGQGETQYF. The CDR3 DNA reads as TGTGCCAGCTCACCGAACGTGGGGCAGGGAGAGACCCAGTACTTC.

As to this clone: One junction end disagrees with the germline gene, perhaps due to a read error. In DNA, the CDR3 is TGCGCCAGCAGCTTGGGGGCGTCGGGACAGGGGACAGGTACGCAGTATTTT. Its protein is CASSLGASGQGTGTQYF. The gene calls are TRBV5-1 and TRBJ2-3; 10 positions agree with TRBD1. The CDR3 has 17 residues. Germline V gene lookup returns CDR1 SGHRS and CDR2 YFSETQ. Combining the CDR3 with reference TRBV5-1 and TRBJ2-3 gives the whole variable domain KAGVTQTPRYLIKTRGQQVTLSCSPISGHRSVSWYQQTPGQGLQFLFEYFSETQRNKGNFPGRFSGRQFSNSRSEMNVSTLELGDSALYLCASSLGASGQGTGTQYFGPGTRLTVL.

This clone showed up just once. The chain uses TRBV7-3 and TRBJ2-5, with 9 bases lining up with TRBD1. CDR3 length: 15 residues. V shed 0 bases and J 6 bases; nucleotides not matched to a gene: 5. CDR1 SGHTA and CDR2 FQGTGA come from the germline V gene. For the CDR3, the DNA is TGTGCCAGCAGCTTAACGGACAGGGGAACGCAGACCCAGTACTTC. Translating it yields CASSLTDRGTQTQYF.

Note on this clone: At one end the junction does not follow the germline gene, possibly because of a read error. In nucleotides, the CDR3 is TGTGCCAGCAGCTTGCGGGACTTC. Translated, it gives CASSLRDF. J is TRBJ2-7 and V is TRBV5-5; D gene uncertain. Germline assignment: CDR1 SGHKS and CDR2 YYEKEE (reference sequence). This CDR3 spans 8 amino acids.

With respect to this clone: The same CDR3 can be traced to other DNA sequences in this sample. V usage is TRBV19 and J usage is TRBJ2-1; possible D gene TRBD2, 5 bases. The V gene's germline CDR1 is LNHDA and CDR2 SQIVND (reference sequence). Trimming cost V 3 bases and J 0 bases, with 9 bases left between them. The CDR3 totals 15 residues. The CDR3 loop is CASSISGSSYNEQFF. In DNA form, the CDR3 reads TGTGCCAGTAGTATCAGCGGAAGCTCCTACAATGAGCAGTTCTTC.

This clone appeared a single time. Other nucleotide sequences in the sample specify the same CDR3. The gene calls are TRBV6-5 and TRBJ1-5; no clear D. The CDR3 is 13 amino acids. The V end was cut by 2 bases, the J end by 3 bases, with 5 bases between. Germline lookup yields CDR1 MNHEY and CDR2 SVGAGI. CDR3 amino acids: CASSYRVNQPQHF. CDR3 DNA: TGTGCCAGCAGTTACCGGGTCAATCAGCCCCAGCATTTT.

This clone was seen just once. The same CDR3 can be traced to other DNA sequences in this sample. The V gene is TRBV10-3, the J gene TRBJ2-5, with 11 bases matching TRBD2. J gave up 1 base and V 10 bases, and 2 bases lay outside the gene matches. The CDR3 runs to 13 residues. Germline loops: CDR1 ENHRY, CDR2 SYGVKD. CDR3 DNA: TGTGCCACAGGGACTAGCGGCCAAGAGACCCAGTACTTC. Amino acid sequence: CATGTSGQETQYF.

This chain links TRBV27 with TRBJ2-2, with D possibly TRBD1 on 7 matching bases. The CDR3 has 17 residues. Trimming removed 0 bases from V and 2 bases from J, with 13 bases in between. Germline V gene sequence: CDR1 MNHEY, CDR2 SMNVEV (reference sequence). CDR3 sequence (DNA): TGTGCCAGCAGTTTATCGGGCAGGGGGGCAAACACCGGGGAGCTGTTTTTT. This encodes CASSLSGRGANTGELFF.

The gene calls are TRBV4-3 and TRBJ2-6, with D possibly matching TRBD2 (5 bases). Trimming stripped 4 bases from V and 0 bases from J, with 22 bases between. The CDR3 contains 20 residues. The germline gives CDR1 LGHNA, CDR2 YSLEER. The CDR3 coding sequence is TGCGCCAGCAGCCGCCCAAGTATTGGGAGAACCAGCTCTGGGGCCAACGTCCTGACTTTC. Residues: CASSRPSIGRTSSGANVLTF.

V usage is TRBV18 and J usage is TRBJ2-7, with a weak D call TRBD1 (5 bases). This CDR3 has 15 residues. Looked up from germline, CDR1 is KGHSH and CDR2 is LQKENI. The V end was cut by 0 bases, the J end by 1 base, with 10 bases between. CDR3 DNA sequence: TGTGCCAGCTCACCACCGGCAGGGTATTCCTACGAGCAGTACTTC. It translates to CASSPPAGYSYEQYF.

The chain joins TRBV2 to TRBJ2-4, with D possibly matching TRBD1 (5 bases). Germline V gene sequence: CDR1 SNHLY, CDR2 FYNNEI. The length of the CDR3 is 13 residues. Trimming took 4 bases from V and 8 from J, leaving 12 bases between them. The CDR3: CASSGNRGYIQYF. The DNA of the CDR3 is TGTGCCAGCAGTGGAAATAGGGGATACATTCAGTACTTC.

Points on this clone: Other DNA sequences from this sample encode an identical CDR3 as well. This chain joins TRBV27 and TRBJ2-1, with D possibly being TRBD2 (5 bases). This CDR3 is 12 amino acids long. CDR1 is MNHEY and CDR2 is SMNVEV in the germline V gene (reference sequence). The V end lost 3 bases, the J end lost 7 bases, and 7 bases lay between the germline ends. Here the CDR3 reads CASSLRGNEQFF. The DNA of the CDR3 is TGTGCCAGCAGTTTGAGAGGGAATGAGCAGTTCTTC.

The chain recombines TRBV14 with TRBJ2-5; a weak D match, TRBD2 (5 bases). The CDR3 contains 15 residues. The germline V gene has CDR1 SGHDN and CDR2 FVKESK. Trimming removed 4 bases at V and 5 bases at J, with 17 bases between. CDR3 in DNA: TGTGCCAGCAGCCGTCGTCTATCCGGGATTGAGACCCAGTACTTC. It yields the protein CASSRRLSGIETQYF.

The gene calls are TRBV2 and TRBJ1-1; D perhaps matches TRBD1 (6 bases). With 7 bases removed from V and 3 bases from J, the gap between germline ends came to 6 bases. CDR3 length: 11 amino acids. Germline CDR1 and CDR2: SNHLY and FYNNEI. The CDR3 sequence is CASNRDTEAFF. The CDR3 DNA reads TGTGCCAGCAACAGGGACACTGAAGCTTTCTTT.

V is TRBV28 and J is TRBJ2-2; tentative D call: TRBD2 (5 bases). The CDR3 length is 14 residues. In germline, CDR1 is MDHEN, CDR2 SYDVKM. Trimming stripped 3 bases from V and 6 bases from J, with 11 bases between. CDR3 loop: CASSFRLASGELFF. CDR3 DNA sequence: TGTGCCAGCAGTTTTAGGCTAGCATCCGGGGAGCTGTTTTTT.

The CDR3 DNA follows: TGTGCCAGCAGTTGGGACAGGGGCAATCAGCCCCAGCATTTT. This translates into CASSWDRGNQPQHF. V gene TRBV28 combines with J gene TRBJ1-5; 9 bases map to TRBD1. J gave up 2 bases and V 4 bases, and 0 bases lay outside the gene matches. The CDR3 is 14 residues long. From germline, CDR1 is MDHEN and CDR2 SYDVKM. The full variable domain, rest sourced from reference TRBV28 and TRBJ1-5, is DVKVTQSSRYLVKRTGEKVFLECVQDMDHENMFWYRQDPGLGLRLIYFSYDVKMKEKGDIPEGYSVSREKKERFSLILESASTNQTSMYLCASSWDRGNQPQHFGDGTRLSIL.

V usage is TRBV10-2 and J usage is TRBJ1-4; D remains ambiguous. With 3 bases removed from V and 0 bases from J, the gap between germline ends came to 5 bases. Germline V gives CDR1 WSHSY, CDR2 SAAADI. The CDR3 is 14 residues long. CDR3 DNA sequence: TGCGCCAGCAGTGATAAGTCAACTAATGAAAAACTGTTTTTT. It encodes CASSDKSTNEKLFF.

This chain connects TRBV10-3 to TRBJ2-3; 10 nucleotides match TRBD1. V lost 4 bases, J lost 4 bases, and 5 bases stayed unmatched. Germline values: CDR1 ENHRY, CDR2 SYGVKD. This CDR3 region has 15 residues. CDR3 coding DNA: TGTGCCATCAGTGCCGGGACAGGGGTCCCAGATACGCAGTATTTT. This encodes CAISAGTGVPDTQYF.

This clone was detected only a few times. CDR3 amino acids: CASSPGATEAFF. In DNA form, the CDR3 reads TGTGCCAGCTCACCAGGGGCCACTGAAGCTTTCTTT. This sequence joins TRBV18 and TRBJ1-1; D might be TRBD1 (5 bases). This CDR3 has 12 amino acids. Germline values: CDR1 KGHSH, CDR2 LQKENI. V gave up 2 bases and J gave up 4 bases, with 5 bases separating them.

V usage is TRBV5-5 and J usage is TRBJ1-1; maybe TRBD1 (5 bases). This CDR3 is 15 amino acids long. The germline V gene has CDR1 SGHKS and CDR2 YYEKEE (reference sequence). Trimming took off 0 bases at V and 0 bases at J, with 9 bases between the two ends. The CDR3 DNA reads TGTGCCAGCAGCTTGGATAGACAGATGAACACTGAAGCTTTCTTT. It specifies CASSLDRQMNTEAFF.

The gene calls are TRBV28 and TRBJ1-4; 7 nucleotides agree with TRBD1. Germline V lookup: CDR1 MDHEN, CDR2 SYDVKM. The trim removed 8 bases at V and 6 bases at J, leaving 9 bases unmatched. This CDR3 region has 14 residues. CDR3 residues: CASSLTGADEKLFF. For the CDR3, the DNA is TGTGCCAGCTCTTTAACAGGGGCGGATGAAAAACTGTTTTTT.

The rearrangement links TRBV4-2 to TRBJ2-3; the match to TRBD2 covers 12 bases. Per the germline V gene, CDR1 is LGHNA and CDR2 is YNFKEQ. V lost 1 base to trimming and J lost 0 bases; unmatched junction nucleotides: 8. The CDR3 runs 19 residues. The CDR3 DNA follows: TGTGCCAGCAGCCAAGCTTCGACTAGCGGGGGTACTAGCACAGATACGCAGTATTTT. Protein sequence: CASSQASTSGGTSTDTQYF.

V usage is TRBV28 and J usage is TRBJ1-5; TRBD1 matches at 7 bases. V trimming: 8 bases; J trimming: 2 bases; junction bases outside the gene matches: 9. CDR1 MDHEN and CDR2 SYDVKM come from the germline V gene. There are 15 residues in the CDR3. CDR3 DNA: TGTGCCAGCCAAATAGGGGGCGCGCGCAATCAGCCCCAGCATTTT. Translated: CASQIGGARNQPQHF.

The rearrangement links TRBV2 to TRBJ2-3; TRBD2 matches 12 bases. V lost 6 bases and J lost 5; bases outside the gene matches: 3. The CDR3 sequence is 14 residues long. Germline lookup yields CDR1 SNHLY and CDR2 FYNNEI. The DNA of the CDR3 is TGTGCCAGCAGCCAGACTAGCGGGAGAGATACGCAGTATTTT. This encodes CASSQTSGRDTQYF.

This clone was counted only a few times. The chain employs TRBV19 and TRBJ1-5; D possibly corresponds to TRBD1 (5 bases). CDR1 LNHDA and CDR2 SQIVND come from the germline V gene (reference sequence). The ends were cut back, 7 bases at V and 2 bases at J, with 15 bases in the middle. There are 15 residues in the CDR3. The CDR3 here is CASTPRGTGNQPQHF. CDR3 DNA: TGTGCCAGTACCCCCAGAGGGACGGGCAATCAGCCCCAGCATTTT.

The gene calls are TRBV6-6 and TRBJ1-5; 8 bases match TRBD1. V shed 5 bases and J 4 bases; nucleotides not matched to a gene: 7. Germline V gene lookup returns CDR1 MNHNY and CDR2 SVGAGI (reference sequence). The CDR3 loop spans 15 amino acids. CDR3 bases: TGTGCCAGCAGTAGACAGGGGCCGGGTAATCAGCCCCAGCATTTT. Protein: CASSRQGPGNQPQHF.

The chain uses TRBV7-2 and TRBJ2-3; 10 positions agree with TRBD2. Trimming removed 2 bases from V and 4 bases from J; junction bases left unmatched: 9. This CDR3 spans 17 amino acids. Germline CDR1 SGHTA, CDR2 FQGNSA. The CDR3 protein is CASSLQASGSGADTQYF. In DNA form, the CDR3 reads TGTGCCAGCAGCTTACAGGCTAGCGGGAGTGGGGCAGATACGCAGTATTTT.

The rearrangement joins TRBV29-1 to TRBJ1-1, with 9 bases that match TRBD1. Germline CDR1 and CDR2: SQVTM and ANQGSEA. J gave up 4 bases and V 8 bases, and 11 bases lay outside the gene matches. The length of the CDR3 is 14 residues. The DNA of the CDR3 is TGCAGCTTCGGGACAGGGATAAGGGGCACTGAAGCTTTCTTT. The encoded protein is CSFGTGIRGTEAFF.

This chain joins TRBV7-9 and TRBJ1-1; D remains ambiguous. With 2 bases removed from V and 4 bases from J, the gap between germline ends came to 11 bases. The CDR3 is 14 amino acids. The germline V gene encodes CDR1 SEHNR and CDR2 FQNEAQ (reference sequence). CDR3 nucleotides: TGTGCCAGCAGCTTACATAACAGAGGCACTGAAGCTTTCTTT. It specifies CASSLHNRGTEAFF.

The chain has TRBV11-2 and TRBJ2-3, with D possibly being TRBD1 or TRBD2 (5 bases each). The CDR3 is 15 residues long. Trimming stripped 5 bases from V and 4 bases from J, with 16 bases between. CDR1 is SGHAT, CDR2 FQNNGV, per germline. This CDR3 is CASSRGRSGSDTQYF. The DNA for the CDR3 is TGTGCCAGCAGCCGGGGTAGGTCAGGGTCAGATACGCAGTATTTT.

The chain joins TRBV7-6 to TRBJ2-1; D perhaps matches TRBD2 (6 bases). Germline V gives CDR1 SGHVS, CDR2 FNYEAQ. V was trimmed by 0 bases and J by 1 base, leaving 10 bases between them. The CDR3 spans 16 residues. CDR3 DNA: TGTGCCAGCAGCTTAGCTAGCGGACCTTCCTACAATGAGCAGTTCTTC. Protein sequence: CASSLASGPSYNEQFF.